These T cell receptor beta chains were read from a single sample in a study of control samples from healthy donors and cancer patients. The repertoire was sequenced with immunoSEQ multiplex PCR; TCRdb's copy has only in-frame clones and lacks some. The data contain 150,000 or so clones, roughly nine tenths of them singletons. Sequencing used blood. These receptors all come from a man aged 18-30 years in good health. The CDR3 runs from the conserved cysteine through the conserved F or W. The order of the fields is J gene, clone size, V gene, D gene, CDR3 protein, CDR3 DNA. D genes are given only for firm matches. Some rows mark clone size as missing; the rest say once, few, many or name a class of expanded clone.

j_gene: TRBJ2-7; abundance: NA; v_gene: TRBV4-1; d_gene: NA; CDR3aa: CASSFGTVSYEQYF; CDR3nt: TGCGCCAGCAGCTTCGGGACTGTCTCATACGAGCAGTACTTC
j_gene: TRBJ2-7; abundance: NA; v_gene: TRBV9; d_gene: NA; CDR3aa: CASSVVDWQISPYEQYF; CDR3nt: TGTGCCAGCAGCGTAGTTGATTGGCAGATCTCTCCCTACGAGCAGTACTTC
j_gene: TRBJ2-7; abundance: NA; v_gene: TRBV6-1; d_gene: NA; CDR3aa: CASSEAGTFEQYF; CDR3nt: TGTGCCAGCAGTGAAGCCGGGACATTTGAGCAGTACTTC
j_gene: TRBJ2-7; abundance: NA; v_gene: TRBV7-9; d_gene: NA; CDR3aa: CASSLGPEQYF; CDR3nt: TGTGCCAGCAGCTTAGGGCCCGAGCAGTACTTC
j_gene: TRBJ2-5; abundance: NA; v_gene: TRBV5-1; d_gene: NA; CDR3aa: CASTSGNGPQETQYF; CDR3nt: TGCGCCAGCACCTCGGGAAACGGCCCCCAAGAGACCCAGTACTTC
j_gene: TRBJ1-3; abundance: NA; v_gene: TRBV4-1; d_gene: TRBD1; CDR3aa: CASSQDRGTGSGNTIYF; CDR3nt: TGCGCCAGCAGCCAAGATAGGGGGACAGGGTCTGGAAACACCATATATTTT
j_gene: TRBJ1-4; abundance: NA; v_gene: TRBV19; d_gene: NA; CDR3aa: CASSFNGGSEKLFF; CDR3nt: TGTGCCAGTAGTTTTAATGGCGGGTCTGAAAAACTGTTTTTT
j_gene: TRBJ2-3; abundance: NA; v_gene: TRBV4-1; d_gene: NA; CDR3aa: CASSQRTESTDTQYF; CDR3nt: TGCGCCAGCAGCCAACGAACAGAGAGCACAGATACGCAGTATTTT
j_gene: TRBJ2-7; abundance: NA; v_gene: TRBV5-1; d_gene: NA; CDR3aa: CASSTTPGPSRVDEQYF; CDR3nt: TGCGCCAGCAGCACGACCCCGGGACCCTCCAGGGTCGACGAGCAGTACTTC
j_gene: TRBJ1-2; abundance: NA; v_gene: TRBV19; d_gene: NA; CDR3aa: CASSILPKGYYGYTF; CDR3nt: TGTGCCAGTAGTATTCTGCCGAAGGGGTACTATGGCTACACCTTC
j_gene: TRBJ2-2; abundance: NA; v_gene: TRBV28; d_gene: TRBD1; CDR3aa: CASSIRTGKTGELFF; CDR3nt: TGTGCCAGCAGTATAAGGACAGGGAAAACCGGGGAGCTGTTTTTT
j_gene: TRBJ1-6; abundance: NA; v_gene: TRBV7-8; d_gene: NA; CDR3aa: CASSLAGDNSPLHF; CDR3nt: TGTGCCAGCAGCTTAGCAGGGGATAATTCACCCCTCCACTTT
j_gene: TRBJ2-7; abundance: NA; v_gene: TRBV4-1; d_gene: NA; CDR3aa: CASSGVGTSYEQYF; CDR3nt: TGCGCCAGCAGCGGAGTGGGGACTTCCTACGAGCAGTACTTC
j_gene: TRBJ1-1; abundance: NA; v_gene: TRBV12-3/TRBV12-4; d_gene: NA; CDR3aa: CASSLAGVNRAFF; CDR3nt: TGTGCCAGCAGTTTAGCGGGAGTTAATAGAGCTTTCTTT
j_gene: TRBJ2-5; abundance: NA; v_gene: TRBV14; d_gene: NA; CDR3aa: CASSQGLRGTQYF; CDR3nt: TGTGCCAGCAGCCAGGGACTTCGGGGGACCCAGTACTTC
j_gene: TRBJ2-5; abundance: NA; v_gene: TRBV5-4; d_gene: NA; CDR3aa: CASSTGLETQYF; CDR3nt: TGTGCCAGCAGCACGGGGCTAGAGACCCAGTACTTC
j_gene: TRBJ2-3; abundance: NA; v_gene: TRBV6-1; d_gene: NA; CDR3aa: CASSEQGFPSTDTQYF; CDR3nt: TGTGCCAGCAGTGAACAAGGGTTCCCTAGCACAGATACGCAGTATTTT
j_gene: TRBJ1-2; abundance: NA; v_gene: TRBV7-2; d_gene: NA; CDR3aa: CASSANVQGSGGYTF; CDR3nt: TGTGCCAGCAGCGCAAATGTACAGGGTTCTGGTGGCTACACCTTC
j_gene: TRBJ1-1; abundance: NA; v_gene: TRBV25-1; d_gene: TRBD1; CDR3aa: CASSVSPGTGDFTEAFF; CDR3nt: TGTGCCAGCAGTGTATCCCCCGGGACAGGGGATTTCACTGAAGCTTTCTTT
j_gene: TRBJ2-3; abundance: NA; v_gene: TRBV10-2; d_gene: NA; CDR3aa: CASSSDSGLGTDTQYF; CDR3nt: TGCGCCAGCAGCAGCGACAGTGGCCTTGGCACAGATACGCAGTATTTT
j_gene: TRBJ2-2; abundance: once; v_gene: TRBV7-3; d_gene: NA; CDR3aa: CASSFTPATGELFF; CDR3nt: TGTGCCAGCAGCTTCACCCCAGCCACCGGGGAGCTGTTTTTT
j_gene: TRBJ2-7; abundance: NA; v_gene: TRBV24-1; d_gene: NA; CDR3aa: CATSDLPRQQSRYVYEQYF; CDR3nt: TGTGCCACCAGTGATCTACCGAGGCAGCAAAGCCGCTATGTCTACGAGCAGTACTTC
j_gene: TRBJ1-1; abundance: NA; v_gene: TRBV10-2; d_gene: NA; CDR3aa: CASSESGLNNKGAFF; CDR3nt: TGCGCCAGCAGTGAGTCAGGGCTCAATAACAAGGGCGCTTTCTTT
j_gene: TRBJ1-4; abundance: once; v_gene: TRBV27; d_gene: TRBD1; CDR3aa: CASSWGTGGVNEKLFF; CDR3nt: TGTGCCAGCAGTTGGGGGACAGGGGGGGTTAATGAAAAACTGTTTTTT
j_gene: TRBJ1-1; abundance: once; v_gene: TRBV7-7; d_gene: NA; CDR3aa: CASSRNPGTEAFF; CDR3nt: TGTGCCAGCAGCCGAAACCCGGGTACTGAAGCTTTCTTT
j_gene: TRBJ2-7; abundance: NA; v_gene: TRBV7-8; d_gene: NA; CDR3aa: CASSLSPRHEQYF; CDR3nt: TGTGCCAGCAGCTTAAGCCCCCGGCATGAGCAGTACTTC